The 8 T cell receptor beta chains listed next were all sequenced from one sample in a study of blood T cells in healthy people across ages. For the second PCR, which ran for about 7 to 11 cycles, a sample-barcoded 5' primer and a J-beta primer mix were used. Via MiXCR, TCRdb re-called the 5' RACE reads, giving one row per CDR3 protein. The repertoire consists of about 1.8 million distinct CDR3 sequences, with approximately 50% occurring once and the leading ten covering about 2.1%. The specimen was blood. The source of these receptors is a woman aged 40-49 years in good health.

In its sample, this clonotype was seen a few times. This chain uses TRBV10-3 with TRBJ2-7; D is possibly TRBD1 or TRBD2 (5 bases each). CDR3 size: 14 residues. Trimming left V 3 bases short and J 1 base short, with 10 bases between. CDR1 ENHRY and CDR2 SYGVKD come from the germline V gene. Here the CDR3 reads CAISDPGLSYEQYF. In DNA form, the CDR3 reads TGTGCCATCAGTGATCCGGGGCTATCCTACGAGCAGTACTTC.

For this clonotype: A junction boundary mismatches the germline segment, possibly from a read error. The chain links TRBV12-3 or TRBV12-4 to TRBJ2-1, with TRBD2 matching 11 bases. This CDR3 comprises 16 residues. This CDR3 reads CASSLAGGVSYNEQFF. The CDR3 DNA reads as TGTGCCAGCAGTCTAGCGGGGGGAGTTTCCTACAATGAGCAGTTCTTC.

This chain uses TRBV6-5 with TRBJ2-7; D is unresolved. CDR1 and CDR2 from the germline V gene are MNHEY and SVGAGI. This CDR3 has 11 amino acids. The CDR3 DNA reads TGTAGATCCGTGGGGAACAATGAGCAGTACTTC. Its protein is CRSVGNNEQYF.

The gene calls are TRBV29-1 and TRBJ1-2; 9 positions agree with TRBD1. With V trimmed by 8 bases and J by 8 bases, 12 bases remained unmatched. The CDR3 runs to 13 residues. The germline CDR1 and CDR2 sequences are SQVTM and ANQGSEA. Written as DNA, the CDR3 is TGCAGCCCCGGAGTGGGGGACAGGGACGGCTACACCTTC. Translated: CSPGVGDRDGYTF.

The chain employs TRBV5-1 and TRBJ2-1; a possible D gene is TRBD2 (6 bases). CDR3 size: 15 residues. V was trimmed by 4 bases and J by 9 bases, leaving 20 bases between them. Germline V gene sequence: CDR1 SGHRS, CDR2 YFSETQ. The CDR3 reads CASSVEGLSRGEQFF. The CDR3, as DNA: TGCGCCAGCAGCGTAGAGGGACTCTCGCGCGGTGAGCAGTTCTTC.

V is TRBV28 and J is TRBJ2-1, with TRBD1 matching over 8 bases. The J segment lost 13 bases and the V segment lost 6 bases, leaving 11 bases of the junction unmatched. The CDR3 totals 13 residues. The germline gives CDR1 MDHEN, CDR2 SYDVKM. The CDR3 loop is CASSSADRGRQFF. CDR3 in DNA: TGTGCCAGCAGCTCCGCAGACAGGGGCCGACAGTTCTTC.

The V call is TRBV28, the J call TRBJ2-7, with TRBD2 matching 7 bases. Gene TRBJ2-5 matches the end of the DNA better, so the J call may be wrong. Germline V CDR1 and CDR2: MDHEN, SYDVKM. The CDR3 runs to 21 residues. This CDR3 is CASSFLLTGGVVGVRQETQYF. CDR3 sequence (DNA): TGTGCCAGCAGTTTTTTGCTCACGGGAGGTGTGGTGGGGGTTAGGCAAGAGACCCAGTACTTC.

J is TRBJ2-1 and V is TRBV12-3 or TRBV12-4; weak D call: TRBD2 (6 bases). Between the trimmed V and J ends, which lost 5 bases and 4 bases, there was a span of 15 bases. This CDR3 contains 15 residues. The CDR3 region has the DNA TGTGCCAGCAGTCGGACTACGGGGAGATACAATGAGCAGTTCTTC. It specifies CASSRTTGRYNEQFF.